These 10 T cell receptor beta chains were sequenced from one sample in a study of T cell clonality in common variable immunodeficiency. The table came from immunoSEQ multiplex PCR; TCRdb's copy has only in-frame clones and leaves some out. The sample has tens of thousands of clones, none seen only once. Sequencing input: peripheral blood mononuclear cells. The origin of the receptors is a person between 18 and 75 years old in good health.

This clone was observed at least ten times. The CDR3 end falls 3 residues outside the read, so it is completed with the germline J gene. The chain couples TRBV7-9 to TRBJ2-7; D perhaps matches TRBD1 (5 bases). V lost 5 bases, J lost 2 bases, and 10 bases lay in between. The CDR3 consists of 13 residues. CDR1 SEHNR and CDR2 FQNEAQ come from the germline V gene (reference sequence). The CDR3 sequence is CASSPQGTYEQYF. The part of the CDR3 DNA that was read is TGTGCCAGCAGCCCCCAGGGAACCTACGAG.

The table lists this clone with many counts. The sequence runs out 3 residues before the end of the CDR3; the remainder is reconstructed from the germline J gene. The chain employs TRBV29-1 and TRBJ2-7, with 8 bases identical to TRBD1. The V gene's germline CDR1 is SQVTM and CDR2 ANQGSEA. The CDR3 is 14 residues long. V shed 2 bases and J 0 bases; nucleotides not matched to a gene: 3. Here the CDR3 reads CSVETRGHSYEQYF. The part of the CDR3 DNA that was read is TGCAGCGTTGAAACCAGGGGGCACTCCTACGAG.

Many counts were recorded for this clone. The read ends 3 residues before the CDR3 terminus; that terminus is restored from the germline J gene. This chain joins TRBV2 and TRBJ2-7; 7 bases fit TRBD1. CDR3 length equals 14 residues. Germline values: CDR1 SNHLY, CDR2 FYNNEI. The J segment lost 3 bases and the V segment lost 8 bases, leaving 10 bases of the junction unmatched. The part of the CDR3 DNA that was read is TGTGCCAGCTCTCTTCAGACAGGGAGCTACGAG. Its protein is CASSLQTGSYE. The whole CDR3 reads CASSLQTGSYEQYF. Using reference TRBV2 and TRBJ2-7 for the parts outside the CDR3, the full variable domain is EPEVTQTPSHQVTQMGQEVILRCVPISNHLYFYWYRQILGQKVEFLVSFYNNEISEKSEIFDDQFSVERPDGSNFTLKIRSTKLEDSAMYFCASSLQTGSYEQYFGPGTRLTVT.

This clone was seen at least ten times. Coverage ceases 3 residues before the CDR3 finishes, and the germline J gene fills in the end. J is TRBJ2-3 and V is TRBV9; 7 bases agree with TRBD2. The junction had 2 bases not matched to a gene; V was cut back by 0 bases and J by 1 base. Germline CDR1 reads SGDLS; CDR2 reads YYNGEE. The CDR3 runs to 15 residues. The DNA read from the CDR3 is TGTGCCAGCAGCGTAGATCGGGGGGGCACAGATACG. Translating gives CASSVDRGGTDT. In full, the CDR3 reads CASSVDRGGTDTQYF.

In this sample, this clone turned up many times. The read finishes 3 residues shy of the CDR3 end, and the germline J gene is used to complete it. V is TRBV30 and J is TRBJ1-4, with D possibly being TRBD1 (6 bases). Germline assignment: CDR1 GTSNPN and CDR2 SVGIG (reference sequence). The CDR3 contains 13 residues. Trimming removed 4 bases from V and 6 bases from J, with 12 bases in between. CDR3 residues: CAWKGGVDEKLFF. The DNA read from the CDR3 is TGTGCCTGGAAAGGGGGTGTAGATGAAAAA. Looking up the rest from reference TRBV30 and TRBJ1-4 gives the full variable domain: SQTIHQWPATLVQPVGSPLSLECTVEGTSNPNLYWYRQAAGRGLQLLFYSVGIGQISSEVPQNLSASRPQDRQFILSSKKLLLSDSGFYLCAWKGGVDEKLFFGSGTQLSVL.

A remark on this clone: The read ends 3 residues before the CDR3 terminus; that terminus is restored from the germline J gene. The rearrangement uses TRBV7-3 and TRBJ2-7, with TRBD1 as a possible D gene (6 bases). V lost 5 bases, J lost 0 bases, and 8 bases lay in between. This CDR3 is built from 13 residues. Germline lookup yields CDR1 SGHTA and CDR2 FQGTGA. CDR3 in amino acids: CASSPDSSYEQYF. The CDR3 DNA, read in part, is TGTGCCAGCAGCCCGGACAGCTCCTACGAG.

At least ten counts were recorded for this clone. The DNA ends 3 residues before the CDR3 does, and the rest of the CDR3 is filled in from the germline J gene. This chain connects TRBV29-1 to TRBJ2-7; 7 nucleotides line up with TRBD1. The CDR3 covers 14 residues. Germline CDR1 reads SQVTM; CDR2 reads ANQGSEA. The junction had 12 bases not matched to a gene; V was cut back by 6 bases and J by 4 bases. CDR3 loop: CSVVTGIRLYEQYF. The CDR3 DNA, read in part, is TGCAGCGTGGTGACAGGGATCAGACTTTACGAG.

This clone was observed at least ten times. The CDR3 goes on 3 residues after the read ends, and that part is filled in from the germline J gene. The rearrangement joins TRBV2 to TRBJ2-3; 9 nucleotides agree with TRBD2. In germline, CDR1 is SNHLY, CDR2 FYNNEI. J was trimmed by 3 bases and V by 6 bases; bases with no gene match: 7. This CDR3 comprises 15 residues. CDR3 DNA, as far as it was read: TGTGCCAGCAGGCCGAGGACTAGCGCGACAGATACG. It specifies CASRPRTSATDT. The CDR3 in its entirety is CASRPRTSATDTQYF.

This clone came up many times. The read ends 3 residues early relative to the CDR3; the germline J gene fills the gap. The V and J genes are TRBV30 and TRBJ1-5; D unresolved. Germline loops: CDR1 GTSNPN, CDR2 SVGIG (reference sequence). This CDR3 comprises 13 residues. The germline V and J ends were trimmed by 1 base and 1 base, with 5 bases remaining between them. CDR3 residues: CAWSGGSNQPQHF. CDR3 DNA (partial): TGTGCCTGGAGTGGTGGCAGCAATCAGCCC.

This clone was observed at least ten times. The CDR3 end is not reached by the read, which stops 3 residues before it; the germline J gene fills it in. The chain carries TRBV30 and TRBJ2-3, with TRBD2 matching 8 bases. Losses at the gene ends were 0 bases for V and 1 base for J; bases not matched to a gene: 3. The germline gives CDR1 GTSNPN, CDR2 SVGIG (reference sequence). The CDR3 is made up of 15 amino acids. The CDR3 reads CAWSVQAGGTDTQYF. Partial CDR3 DNA: TGTGCCTGGAGTGTACAAGCGGGGGGCACAGATACG.